Listed below are T cell receptor beta chains from one sample, sequenced in a study of T cell changes during pregnancy in multiple sclerosis. Here immunoSEQ multiplex PCR was the method, and the copy in TCRdb shows in-frame clones only, minus some. The table includes around 57,000 clones, more than 80% detected once. Sequences were derived from peripheral blood, sampled in the first trimester of pregnancy. These receptors were taken from a female donor in good health, enrolled as a control in a pregnancy study. The CDR3 runs from the conserved cysteine through the conserved F or W.

CASSHKGGLPSEAFF | TRBV14 | 15
CASSLSRQGADYGYTF | TRBV5-6 | 16
CASSARTGENTEAFF | TRBV6-1 | 15
CASNGFSDTQYF | TRBV28 | 12
CASSLTTGGFYEQYF | TRBV19 | 15
CASSQDRVGLPNYGYTF | TRBV4-1 | 17
CASTLNGEKLFF | TRBV13 | 12
CARTGTGATFGETQYF | TRBV30 | 16
CASSLGSSGGNEQFF | TRBV11-2 | 15
CASSPLAGAYEQYF | TRBV13 | 14
CASSPGTGELFF | TRBV7-6 | 12
CASSLDRAYEQYF | TRBV5-1 | 13
CSAFTDTQYF | TRBV20-1 | 10
CASSTHDSGARF | TRBV19 | 12
CSALAYGYTF | TRBV20-1 | 10
CASSLHRGARSYNEQFF | TRBV4-2 | 17
CASRDRGLSTDTQYF | TRBV2 | 15
CASSRGGGWNTEAFF | TRBV9 | 15
CAWSLDRVGGYGYTF | TRBV30 | 15
CASSIDRWQGNTEAFF | TRBV19 | 16
CASRAPSGGRDEQYF | TRBV11-3 | 15
CASSFTDDAGELFF | TRBV9 | 14
CAWSAEGQGNARYNEQFF | TRBV30 | 18
CAWSMTGVGTEAFF | TRBV30 | 14
CASSLPSRGRGDTQYF | TRBV25-1 | 16
CASSPTGTPANTGELFF | TRBV7-6 | 17
CASSSRLAGENTGELFF | TRBV5-1 | 17
CASRETGGSGNTIYF | TRBV6-5 | 15
CASSLQETAEAFF | TRBV7-3 | 13
CASSLAPTGDYEQYF | TRBV5-1 | 15
CASSIRETGFSYEQYF | TRBV19 | 16
CASSLRLNTEAFF | TRBV19 | 13
CASSQASTEQFF | TRBV4-2 | 12
CASSLGGGYEQYF | TRBV7-9 | 13
CASSRGIGLALADTQYF | TRBV4-3 | 17
CASNKGQGPSEQYF | TRBV10-1 | 14
CASSPLEVTKHQPQHF | TRBV19 | 16
CASSIDLRQPQHF | TRBV27 | 13
CASSLTGYSNQPQHF | TRBV2 | 15
CASSQVATSEETQYF | TRBV4-1 | 15
CASSEPAGLRSSYNSPLHF | TRBV2 | 19
CASSLGQVNTGELFF | TRBV7-7 | 15
CASSFADLTGYGYTF | TRBV7-2 | 15
CAWSRQSLSNQPQHF | TRBV30 | 15
CASSPGGKTAYEQYF | TRBV4-3 | 15
CASSLEGRTSRHEQYF | TRBV7-8 | 16
CASSARGGSEDYGYTF | TRBV9 | 16
CAWSVRGTRGEAFF | TRBV30 | 14
CSVALLAETQYF | TRBV29-1 | 12
CASSYGGGTQYF | TRBV11-3 | 12
CASGDRAYGYTF | TRBV7-6 | 12
CASSLGQGDEKLFF | TRBV7-9 | 14
CASSQADLAGGDTGELFF | TRBV7-2 | 18
CASARGQERNYGYTF | TRBV6-5 | 15
CASSLQDYGYTF | TRBV7-9 | 12
CAWRGSGRNQPQHF | TRBV30 | 14
CASKEAATNEKLFF | TRBV5-1 | 14
CASSYTPTVMNTEAFF | TRBV6-5 | 16
CASSQVAGGDTSTDTQYF | TRBV4-3 | 18
CASGIAGINEQFF | TRBV19 | 13